This entry is about one TCR beta chain. Authors' data handling: Researchers report that nucleated cell counts were estimated from reference gene primer amplification. The assay was immunoSEQ multiplex PCR, and TCRdb's table has in-frame clones only and misses some. The DNA was the basis for D and trimming; V, J and clone size are from that table. The sample has about 28,000 clones, roughly 93% seen once; the top ten hold roughly 0.83%. This sample was included in a study of blood T cell repertoires in COVID-19. Study background: Collection of acute and convalescent COVID-19 samples took place in the United States, Italy and Spain. T cells, B-cell-depleted T cells, or PBMCs provided the cDNA or gDNA that served as material.

Seattle's enrolled individuals joined amid active infection and were then monitored longitudinally. V lost 5 bases and J 8 bases, leaving 18 bases between the germline ends. The germline gives CDR1 SGHVS, CDR2 FQNEAQ. The CDR3 runs 14 residues. The gene calls are TRBV7-8 and TRBJ1-2, with D tentatively TRBD1 (5 bases). The receptor's source is a woman between 70 and 85 years old with COVID-19, enrolled during active disease. Sequenced material: peripheral blood. The CDR3 is CASSTRDSRGGYTF. Written as DNA, the CDR3 is TGTGCCAGCAGCACCCGGGACTCCCGGGGGGGCTACACCTTC.